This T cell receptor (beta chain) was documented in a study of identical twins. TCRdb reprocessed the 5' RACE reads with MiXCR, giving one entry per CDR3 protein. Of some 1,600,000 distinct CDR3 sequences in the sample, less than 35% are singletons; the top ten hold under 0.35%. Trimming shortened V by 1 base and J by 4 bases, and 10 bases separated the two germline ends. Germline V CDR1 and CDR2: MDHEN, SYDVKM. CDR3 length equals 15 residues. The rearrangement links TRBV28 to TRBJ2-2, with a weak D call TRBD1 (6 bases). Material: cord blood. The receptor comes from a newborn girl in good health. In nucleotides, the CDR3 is TGTGCCAGCAGTTTATCCGGGACATTCACCGGGGAGCTGTTTTTT. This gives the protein CASSLSGTFTGELFF.